The source of this T cell receptor (beta chain) is a study of blood T cell repertoires in COVID-19. The CDR3 loop spans 18 amino acids. The trim removed 2 bases at V and 0 bases at J, leaving 9 bases unmatched. Germline lookup yields CDR1 KGHDR and CDR2 SFDVKD. Method: immunoSEQ multiplex PCR; TCRdb's copy keeps in-frame clones and lacks some. This sample yields 650,000 to 800,000 clones, of which around 89% are seen a single time; roughly 0.25% belongs to the top ten. The chain uses TRBV24-1 and TRBJ1-3; 7 nucleotides align to TRBD1. Sequencing input: peripheral blood. This receptor was obtained from a woman younger than 30 with acute or convalescent COVID-19. In DNA form, the CDR3 reads TGTGCCACCAGTGATTCGGGGGGGACAGCAAGCTCTGGAAACACCATATATTTT. Amino acids: CATSDSGGTASSGNTIYF.